Listed below are T cell receptor beta chains from one sample, sequenced in a study of radiation and T cells in renal cell carcinoma. Method: immunoSEQ multiplex PCR; TCRdb's copy keeps in-frame clones and lacks some. This sample has 90,000 to 100,000 clones, with 80% to 90% found just once. The specimen comprised blood, sampled from a patient whose treatment included radiotherapy and nephrectomy. Source of these receptors: a man aged 50 or older with renal cell carcinoma. CDR3s include the opening cysteine and the closing phenylalanine or tryptophan. D genes are given only for firm matches. Rows may omit the clone size; those that give it use once, few, many or a size class.

size	J	V	D	CDR3	DNA
NA	TRBJ2-7	TRBV4-2	TRBD1	CASSQTGTDYEQYF	TGTGCCAGCAGCCAAACCGGGACAGACTACGAGCAGTACTTC
NA	TRBJ2-5	TRBV27	TRBD2	CASTSTGLAGKETQYF	TGTGCCAGCACCTCAACGGGGCTAGCGGGAAAAGAGACCCAGTACTTC
NA	TRBJ2-3	TRBV11-2	NA	CASSPPQGPRYTQYF	TGTGCCAGCAGCCCCCCGCAGGGGCCGAGGTATACGCAGTATTTT
NA	TRBJ2-4	TRBV19	TRBD1	CASALLGDRAKNIQYF	TGTGCCAGCGCTTTGTTGGGGGACAGGGCCAAAAACATTCAGTACTTC
NA	TRBJ2-2	TRBV4-2	TRBD2	CASSQAFGSGGSNTGELFF	TGTGCCAGCAGCCAAGCTTTTGGTAGCGGGGGGTCGAACACCGGGGAGCTGTTTTTT
NA	TRBJ2-7	TRBV27	NA	CASSFSVDRWSGSYEQYF	TGTGCCAGCAGTTTTTCCGTGGACAGATGGTCTGGCTCCTACGAGCAGTACTTC
NA	TRBJ2-3	TRBV6-1	NA	CASSEATGTDTQYF	TGTGCCAGCAGTGAGGCGACAGGCACAGATACGCAGTATTTT
NA	TRBJ2-1	TRBV9	NA	CASSVVATAYNEQFF	TGTGCCAGCAGCGTAGTGGCGACAGCCTACAATGAGCAGTTCTTC
NA	TRBJ2-1	TRBV5-1	TRBD2	CASSTLAGGSYNEQFF	TGCGCCAGCAGCACCCTAGCGGGAGGCTCCTACAATGAGCAGTTCTTC
once	TRBJ2-7	TRBV29-1	TRBD1	CSVAWQGAEQYF	TGCAGCGTTGCCTGGCAGGGGGCAGAGCAGTACTTC
few	TRBJ1-2	TRBV10-1	NA	CASSKTISYGYTF	TGCGCCAGCAGTAAGACAATCTCCTATGGCTACACCTTC
NA	TRBJ2-7	TRBV28	TRBD1	CASSLEGAANYEQYF	TGTGCCAGCAGTTTAGAGGGGGCCGCTAACTACGAGCAGTACTTC
once	TRBJ2-5	TRBV7-9	NA	CASSVIGGSWETQYF	TGTGCCAGCAGCGTAATAGGGGGAAGTTGGGAGACCCAGTACTTC
NA	TRBJ1-3	TRBV4-1	NA	CASSQEPYGLSGNTIYF	TGCGCCAGCAGCCAAGAACCGTACGGCCTCTCTGGAAACACCATATATTTT
NA	TRBJ1-1	TRBV4-1	NA	CASSRDSLNTEAFF	TGCGCCAGCAGCCGAGACAGTTTGAACACTGAAGCTTTCTTT
NA	TRBJ2-2	TRBV5-1	NA	CASSLSGTKNTGELFF	TGCGCCAGCAGCTTGTCCGGGACAAAGAACACCGGGGAGCTGTTTTTT
NA	TRBJ2-3	TRBV6-6	NA	CASSYKGFASNTQYF	TGTGCCAGCAGTTACAAAGGGTTTGCAAGCAATACGCAGTATTTT
NA	TRBJ1-4	TRBV5-8	NA	CASSGTGSGNEKLFF	TGTGCCAGCAGCGGGACCGGGTCAGGGAATGAAAAACTGTTTTTT
NA	TRBJ2-7	TRBV4-1	NA	CASSQEIPIVQGEQYF	TGCGCCAGCAGCCAAGAGATCCCTATAGTACAGGGTGAGCAGTACTTC
NA	TRBJ2-3	TRBV20-1	NA	CSARWDTQYF	TGCAGTGCAAGGTGGGATACGCAGTATTTT
NA	TRBJ2-1	TRBV7-9	TRBD1	CASSATRTGDYNEQFF	TGTGCCAGCAGCGCGACCCGGACAGGGGACTACAATGAGCAGTTCTTC
NA	TRBJ1-1	TRBV5-1	NA	CASSLVPIAGKGTEAFF	TGCGCCAGCAGCTTGGTACCCATAGCGGGGAAGGGCACTGAAGCTTTCTTT
NA	TRBJ1-4	TRBV5-4	NA	CASRGGRNEKLFF	TGTGCCAGCAGAGGGGGACGCAATGAAAAACTGTTTTTT
NA	TRBJ2-3	TRBV30	TRBD2	CAWNVEGAGVADTQYF	TGTGCCTGGAATGTCGAAGGAGCGGGAGTGGCAGATACGCAGTATTTT
NA	TRBJ2-4	TRBV7-8	NA	CASSSRGPREWDKNIQYF	TGTGCCAGCAGCTCGAGGGGCCCCCGGGAGTGGGACAAAAACATTCAGTACTTC
NA	TRBJ2-1	TRBV7-2	NA	CASSLPGAASSYNEQFF	TGTGCCAGCAGCCTACCGGGGGCCGCAAGCTCCTACAATGAGCAGTTCTTC
NA	TRBJ2-1	TRBV6-1	NA	CASRAAELSYNEQFF	TGTGCCAGCAGAGCGGCGGAACTCTCCTACAATGAGCAGTTCTTC
NA	TRBJ2-1	TRBV25-1	TRBD2	CASSESGTPPNEQFF	TGTGCCAGCAGCGAGAGCGGGACCCCACCTAATGAGCAGTTCTTC
NA	TRBJ2-7	TRBV5-6	NA	CASSFRGIDSYEQYF	TGTGCCAGCAGCTTCAGGGGAATCGACTCCTACGAGCAGTACTTC
NA	TRBJ2-5	TRBV6-5	NA	CASSIGHRETQYF	TGTGCCAGCAGTATCGGACATCGGGAGACCCAGTACTTC
NA	TRBJ1-4	TRBV2	NA	CASSVMSPGTNEKLFF	TGTGCCAGCAGTGTAATGTCCCCAGGGACTAATGAAAAACTGTTTTTT
NA	TRBJ1-6	TRBV18	NA	CASSPWAETDTVASLHF	TGTGCCAGCTCACCATGGGCCGAAACAGATACTGTTGCTTCCCTCCACTTT
NA	TRBJ2-3	TRBV11-2	NA	CASSGRTDTQYF	TGTGCCAGCAGCGGGCGGACAGATACGCAGTATTTT